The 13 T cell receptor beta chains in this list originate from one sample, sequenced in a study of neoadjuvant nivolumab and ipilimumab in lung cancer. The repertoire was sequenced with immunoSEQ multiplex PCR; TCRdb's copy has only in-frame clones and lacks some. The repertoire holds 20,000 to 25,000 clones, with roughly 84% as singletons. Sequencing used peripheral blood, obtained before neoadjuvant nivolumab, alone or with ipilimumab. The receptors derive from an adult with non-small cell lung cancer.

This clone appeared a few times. The CDR3 protein is CASSLVWDMGQPQHF. Here the CDR3 DNA reads TGTGCCAGCAGCTTAGTGTGGGACATGGGTCAGCCCCAGCATTTT. V is TRBV7-2 and J is TRBJ1-5; tentative D call: TRBD1 (6 bases). The CDR3 runs 15 residues. V lost 1 base and J lost 6, with 13 bases in between. Germline V CDR1 and CDR2: SGHTA, FQGNSA.

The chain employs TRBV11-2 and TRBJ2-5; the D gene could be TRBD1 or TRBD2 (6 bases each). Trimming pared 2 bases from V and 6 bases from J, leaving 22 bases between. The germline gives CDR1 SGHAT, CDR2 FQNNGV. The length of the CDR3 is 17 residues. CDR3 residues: CASSLSVLARGVQTQYF. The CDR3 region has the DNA TGTGCCAGCAGCTTATCTGTGCTAGCAAGGGGGGTGCAGACCCAGTACTTC.

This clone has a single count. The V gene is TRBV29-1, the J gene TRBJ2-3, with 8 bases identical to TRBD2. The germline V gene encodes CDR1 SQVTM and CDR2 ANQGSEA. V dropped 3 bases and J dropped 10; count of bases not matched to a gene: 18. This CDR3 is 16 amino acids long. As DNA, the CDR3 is TGCAGCGTTGATGGGCGGGAGGCCCTCGGTTTAGCTTCGCAGTATTTT. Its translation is CSVDGREALGLASQYF.

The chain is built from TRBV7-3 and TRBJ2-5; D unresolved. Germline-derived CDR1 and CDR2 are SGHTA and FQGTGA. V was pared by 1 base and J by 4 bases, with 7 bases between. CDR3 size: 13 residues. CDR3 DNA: TGTGCCAGCAGCTTAAGAGTCCGAGAGACCCAGTACTTC. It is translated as CASSLRVRETQYF.

CDR3 DNA: TGTGCCAGCAGCTTAGAAGGGACGCCAGCTCCTGAAGCTTTCTTT. This translates into CASSLEGTPAPEAFF. The chain joins TRBV7-9 to TRBJ1-1; perhaps TRBD1 as D (5 bases). CDR1 is SEHNR, CDR2 FQNEAQ, per germline (reference sequence). The length of the CDR3 is 15 residues. The germline V and J ends were trimmed by 1 base and 6 bases, with 15 bases remaining between them.

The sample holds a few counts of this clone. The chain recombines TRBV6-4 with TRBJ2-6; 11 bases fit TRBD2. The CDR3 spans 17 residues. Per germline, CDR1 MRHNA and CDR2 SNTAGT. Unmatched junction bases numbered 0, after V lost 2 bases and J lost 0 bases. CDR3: CASSDGTSGSGANVLTF. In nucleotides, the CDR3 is TGTGCCAGCAGTGACGGGACTAGCGGCTCTGGGGCCAACGTCCTGACTTTC.

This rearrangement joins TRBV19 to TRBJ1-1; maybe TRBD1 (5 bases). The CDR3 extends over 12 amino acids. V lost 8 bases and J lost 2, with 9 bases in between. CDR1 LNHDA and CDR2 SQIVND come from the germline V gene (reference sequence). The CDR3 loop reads CASGGGNTEAFF. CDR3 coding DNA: TGTGCCAGTGGCGGGGGAAACACTGAAGCTTTCTTT.

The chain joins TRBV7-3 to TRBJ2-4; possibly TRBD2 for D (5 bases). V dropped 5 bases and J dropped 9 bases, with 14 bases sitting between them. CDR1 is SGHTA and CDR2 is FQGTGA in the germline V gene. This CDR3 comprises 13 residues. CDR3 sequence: CASSAGPEGIQYF. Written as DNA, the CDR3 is TGTGCCAGCAGCGCCGGGCCCGAGGGCATTCAGTACTTC.

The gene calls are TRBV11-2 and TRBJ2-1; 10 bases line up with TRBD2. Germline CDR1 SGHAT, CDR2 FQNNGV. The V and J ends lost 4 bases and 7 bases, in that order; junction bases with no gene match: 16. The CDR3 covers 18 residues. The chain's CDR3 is CASSSPWEREGLDNEQFF. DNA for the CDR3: TGTGCCAGCAGCTCTCCCTGGGAGCGGGAGGGCCTTGATAATGAGCAGTTCTTC.

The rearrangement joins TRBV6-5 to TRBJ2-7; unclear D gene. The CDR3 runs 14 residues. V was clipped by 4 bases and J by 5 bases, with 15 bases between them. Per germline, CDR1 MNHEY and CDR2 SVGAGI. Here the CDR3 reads CASSSGQELHEQYF. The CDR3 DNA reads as TGTGCCAGCAGTTCGGGTCAAGAACTCCACGAGCAGTACTTC.

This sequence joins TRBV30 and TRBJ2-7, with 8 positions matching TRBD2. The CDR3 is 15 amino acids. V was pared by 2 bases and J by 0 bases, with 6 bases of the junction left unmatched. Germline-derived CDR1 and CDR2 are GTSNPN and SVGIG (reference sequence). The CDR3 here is CAWSRLAFSSYEQYF. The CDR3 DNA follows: TGTGCCTGGAGTAGACTAGCGTTTAGCTCCTACGAGCAGTACTTC.

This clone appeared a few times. The CDR3 DNA reads as TGCGCCAGCAGCTTCCACGGACAGGGGATCGGGGACTATGGCTACACCTTC. Protein product: CASSFHGQGIGDYGYTF. J is TRBJ1-2 and V is TRBV5-1, with 9 bases identical to TRBD1. The CDR3 totals 17 residues. J gave up 3 bases and V 2 bases, and 11 bases lay outside the gene matches. The germline V gene has CDR1 SGHRS and CDR2 YFSETQ.

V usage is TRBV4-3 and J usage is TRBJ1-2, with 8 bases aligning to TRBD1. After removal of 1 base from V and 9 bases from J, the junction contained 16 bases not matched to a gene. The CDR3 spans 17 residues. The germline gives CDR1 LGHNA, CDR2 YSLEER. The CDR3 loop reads CASSQAATGALFGSYTF. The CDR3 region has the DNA TGCGCCAGCAGCCAAGCGGCGACAGGGGCTCTTTTCGGGAGCTACACCTTC.